This entry lists 19 T cell receptor beta chains sequenced from one sample in a study of T cells in localized non-small cell lung cancer. Generated by immunoSEQ multiplex PCR, the TCRdb table keeps only in-frame clones and is missing some. The data show about 560 clones, with roughly 24% seen just once and 15% to 20% held by the top ten. Sample: lung tumor tissue, taken before any cancer treatment. The receptors come from a woman aged 40-69 years with stage II squamous cell lung carcinoma.

The rearrangement joins TRBV28 to TRBJ1-2; D remains unclear. Germline lookup yields CDR1 MDHEN and CDR2 SYDVKM. CDR3 length: 12 residues. V was cut by 3 bases and J by 6 bases, with 8 bases left in between. CDR3 nucleotide sequence: TGTGCCAGCAGTTTGATGTACGATGGCTACACCTTC. This encodes CASSLMYDGYTF.

The rearrangement joins TRBV19 to TRBJ1-2; D remains unclear. V lost 3 bases to trimming and J lost 4 bases, with 12 bases between them. The length of the CDR3 is 14 residues. In germline, CDR1 is LNHDA, CDR2 SQIVND (reference sequence). The CDR3 spells CASSMRTATYGYTF. The CDR3 nucleotides are TGTGCCAGTAGTATGCGGACGGCCACCTATGGCTACACCTTC.

In its sample, this clone is medium-sized (0.01 to 0.1%). This chain links TRBV11-3 with TRBJ1-1; TRBD1 matches 7 bases. CDR3 length equals 16 residues. Germline V gene data show CDR1 as SGHNT and CDR2 as YENEEA. The trim removed 3 bases at V and 0 bases at J, leaving 7 bases unmatched. This CDR3 reads CASSLPTTGMNTEAFF. The CDR3 region has the DNA TGTGCCAGCAGCTTGCCAACGACAGGGATGAACACTGAAGCTTTCTTT.

By proportion, this clone is large (0.1 to 1%). The rearrangement uses TRBV6-8 and TRBJ2-5; 11 nucleotides line up with TRBD2. The CDR3 has 15 residues. V shed 2 bases and J 5 bases; nucleotides not matched to a gene: 4. Germline V lookup: CDR1 MNHGY, CDR2 SAAAGT. The CDR3 is CASSYPTSGEETQYF. DNA of the CDR3: TGTGCCAGCAGTTACCCGACTAGCGGGGAGGAGACCCAGTACTTC.

The rearrangement links TRBV28 to TRBJ2-5; 11 bases map to TRBD2. In germline, CDR1 is MDHEN, CDR2 SYDVKM. Losses at the gene ends were 4 bases for V and 5 bases for J; bases not matched to a gene: 3. The CDR3 spans 14 residues. The CDR3: CASSSGLAEETQYF. CDR3 DNA: TGTGCCAGCAGTTCGGGACTAGCGGAGGAGACCCAGTACTTC.

The genes are TRBV19 and TRBJ1-2; 12 nucleotides match TRBD1. The CDR3 consists of 15 residues. J gave up 8 bases and V 5 bases, and 9 bases lay outside the gene matches. Looked up from germline, CDR1 is LNHDA and CDR2 is SQIVND (reference sequence). The CDR3 spells CASSGLGQGARGYTF. The CDR3 DNA reads as TGTGCCAGTAGTGGTTTGGGACAGGGGGCGCGAGGCTACACCTTC. Looking up the rest from reference TRBV19 and TRBJ1-2 gives the full variable domain: DGGITQSPKYLFRKEGQNVTLSCEQNLNHDAMYWYRQDPGQGLRLIYYSQIVNDFQKGDIAEGYSVSREKKESFPLTVTSAQKNPTAFYLCASSGLGQGARGYTFGSGTRLTVV.

V is TRBV5-1 and J is TRBJ2-2, with 7 nucleotides matching TRBD1. Germline lookup yields CDR1 SGHRS and CDR2 YFSETQ. There are 17 residues in the CDR3. J lost 3 bases, V lost 5 bases, and 13 bases had no gene match. CDR3 DNA sequence: TGCGCCAGCAGATCACCCCCCGGGACAGAGTACACCGGGGAGCTGTTTTTT. Encoded protein: CASRSPPGTEYTGELFF.

By frequency in the sample, this clone is large. For the CDR3, the DNA is TGTGCCAGCAGCTATCAGGGGACGGGCACTGAAGCTTTCTTT. Its protein product is CASSYQGTGTEAFF. The chain uses TRBV11-3 and TRBJ1-1, with a tentative D call TRBD1 (6 bases). This CDR3 spans 14 amino acids. From germline, CDR1 is SGHNT and CDR2 YENEEA. Trimming cost V 4 bases and J 4 bases, with 13 bases left between them.

This clone was recorded a few times. This chain connects TRBV9 to TRBJ1-5, with D hard to call. The CDR3 is made up of 15 amino acids. V lost 6 bases and J lost 0, with 13 bases in between. Germline V gene lookup returns CDR1 SGDLS and CDR2 YYNGEE. The CDR3: CASKMGLGSNQPQHF. DNA for the CDR3: TGTGCCAGCAAGATGGGGTTGGGTAGCAATCAGCCCCAGCATTTT. Full variable domain (outside the CDR3, taken from reference TRBV9 and TRBJ1-5): DSGVTQTPKHLITATGQRVTLRCSPRSGDLSVYWYQQSLDQGLQFLIQYYNGEERAKGNILERFSAQQFPDLHSELNLSSLELGDSALYFCASKMGLGSNQPQHFGDGTRLSIL.

The gene calls are TRBV11-3 and TRBJ2-7, with TRBD2 as a possible D gene (5 bases). In germline, CDR1 is SGHNT, CDR2 YENEEA. V was cut by 5 bases and J by 4 bases, with 18 bases left in between. The CDR3 covers 15 residues. Here the CDR3 reads CASSPDYSRHYEQYF. The CDR3 DNA follows: TGTGCCAGCAGCCCCGACTACTCCCGCCATTACGAGCAGTACTTC.

The chain has TRBV4-1 and TRBJ1-4; D might be TRBD1 (6 bases). Trimming left V 3 bases short and J 8 bases short, with 19 bases between. CDR1 is MGHRA and CDR2 is YSYEKL in the germline V gene. The CDR3 extends over 16 amino acids. Here the CDR3 reads CASSQPVGTGSEKLFF. The CDR3 DNA is TGCGCCAGCAGCCAGCCTGTGGGAACAGGGAGCGAAAAACTGTTTTTT.

By proportion, this clone is large. The CDR3 DNA is TGTGCCAGCAGCCTGGGACTCCAGAGCCATGAGCAGTTCTTC. Amino acids: CASSLGLQSHEQFF. The chain couples TRBV11-3 to TRBJ2-1, with D perhaps matching TRBD2 (6 bases). V was trimmed by 5 bases and J by 8 bases, leaving 16 bases between them. Germline-derived CDR1 and CDR2 are SGHNT and YENEEA. CDR3 length equals 14 residues.

This clone was seen a single time. The chain recombines TRBV19 with TRBJ2-5; a possible D gene is TRBD2 (5 bases). Germline values: CDR1 LNHDA, CDR2 SQIVND (reference sequence). V shed 9 bases and J shed 5 bases, with 19 bases lying between them. There are 14 residues in the CDR3. The chain's CDR3 is CASGKGGFLETQYF. The DNA for the CDR3 is TGTGCCAGCGGGAAGGGCGGATTTTTGGAGACCCAGTACTTC.

In its sample, this clone is large (0.1 to 1%). The chain employs TRBV7-2 and TRBJ1-5; D gene ambiguous. Between the trimmed V and J ends, which lost 5 bases and 7 bases, there was a span of 12 bases. The length of the CDR3 is 13 residues. Germline V gene data show CDR1 as SGHTA and CDR2 as FQGNSA. For the CDR3, the DNA is TGTGCCAGCAGCCGTGCCCTGGGGCAGCCCCAGCATTTT. Its protein product is CASSRALGQPQHF.

V gene TRBV25-1 combines with J gene TRBJ1-2, with D unresolved. CDR1 and CDR2 (germline): MGHDK, SYGVNS. This CDR3 contains 16 residues. The V and J ends lost 3 bases and 5 bases respectively, with 19 bases between them. This CDR3 is CASSDASDRLIYGYTF. The CDR3 DNA follows: TGTGCCAGCAGTGACGCCTCGGACCGCCTAATATATGGCTACACCTTC.

This rearrangement joins TRBV1 to TRBJ2-1; the D segment call TRBD1 is taken from the table without a DNA check. TRBV1 is recorded as a pseudogene. CDR3 size: 17 residues. The CDR3 coding sequence is TGCGCCAGCAGCCCCCTAGGGGCTTCCCCAGCCCCCAATGAGCAGTTCTTC. It yields the protein CASSPLGASPAPNEQFF.

The chain's CDR3 is CASSDRAALAGREQYF. The CDR3 DNA is TGTGCCAGCAGTGATAGGGCAGCCCTAGCGGGGCGCGAGCAGTACTTC. The V call is TRBV6-8, the J call TRBJ2-7, with 9 bases lining up with TRBD2. The CDR3 length is 16 residues. The germline V gene has CDR1 MNHGY and CDR2 SAAAGT. Trimming removed 5 bases from V and 6 bases from J; junction bases left unmatched: 14.

This clone was counted a few times. This chain uses TRBV19 with TRBJ2-7; 8 bases align to TRBD1. From germline, CDR1 is LNHDA and CDR2 SQIVND (reference sequence). The CDR3 contains 15 residues. Losses at the gene ends were 5 bases for V and 5 bases for J; bases not matched to a gene: 11. The CDR3 loop is CASSDSFGTGDEQYV. Written as DNA, the CDR3 is TGTGCCAGTAGTGATTCATTCGGGACAGGTGACGAGCAGTACGTC.

The chain joins TRBV28 to TRBJ1-4, with 7 bases lining up with TRBD1. This CDR3 region has 14 residues. V shed 6 bases and J 4 bases; nucleotides not matched to a gene: 5. Per the germline V gene, CDR1 is MDHEN and CDR2 is SYDVKM. CDR3 bases: TGTGCCAGCAGAAGGGACAGAATTAATGAAAAACTGTTTTTT. Translating gives CASRRDRINEKLFF.